This T cell receptor (beta chain) is drawn from a study of a mutant IDH1 vaccine in newly diagnosed glioma. Study-wide context: The study started vaccination 4-6 weeks after radiotherapy alone, or with temozolomide cycles.

Clones were read by immunoSEQ multiplex PCR, and TCRdb kept only the in-frame ones, dropping some. The sample yields approximately 82,000 clones, 75% to 85% seen once. For this clone: Its antigen remains unidentified.

Time point of the sample: week 23, last vaccination. The vaccine gave 300 ug of a 20-mer mutant IDH1 peptide subcutaneously per dose. The donors' diagnosis was new WHO grade 3 or 4 astrocytoma that was IDH1-mutant and ATRX-lost. Trimming took 1 base from V and 8 from J; bases not matched to a gene: 15. The V gene's germline CDR1 is SGHDT and CDR2 YYEEEE. The CDR3 is 17 amino acids. The chain joins TRBV5-6 to TRBJ1-2; TRBD1 matches at 9 bases. The specimen comprised PBMCs, sampled from a glioma patient whose treatment included an IDH1 peptide vaccine. The sequence was collected from a man aged 25 to 45 with glioma. Some clones in this sample may be carry-over from other donors' samples. The CDR3 DNA reads as TGTGCCAGCAGCTTGTTGGAACAGGGGGCGCTCGGGATGGGCTACACCTTC. Amino acid sequence: CASSLLEQGALGMGYTF.